Presented here are 9 T cell receptor beta chains from one specimen sequenced in a study of regulatory T cells in long-lasting Graves disease. Arm-PCR of CDR3 regions and iRepertoire HTBI primers were used to build TCR beta libraries. TCRdb used MiXCR to reprocess the multiplex PCR reads, holding one entry per CDR3 protein. The table has roughly 430,000 distinct CDR3 sequences, around 15% seen once; the top ten hold about 11%. Time point of the sample: newly diagnosed GD, antithyroid drugs for less than 3 months. From RNA extracted from PBMCs, the TCR library was made. These data are also associated with another study on T cells in Graves' hyperthyroidism and ophthalmopathy.

The sequencing used peripheral blood mononuclear cells (PBMCs), collected at new diagnosis, from a patient treated with antithyroid drugs. These TCRs come from a woman aged 25 to 39 with Graves disease.

This clonotype was seen repeatedly, ten times or more. The chain employs TRBV11-2 and TRBJ2-1; D gene unclear. The germline V gene encodes CDR1 SGHAT and CDR2 FQNNGV. CDR3 length: 12 amino acids. V was trimmed by 1 base and J by 5 bases, leaving 3 bases between them. CDR3 in DNA: TGTGCCAGCAGCTTAGTCCACAATGAGCAGTTCTTC. Its protein is CASSLVHNEQFF.

This clonotype was counted only a few times. The genes are TRBV29-1 and TRBJ2-7; the D gene is possibly TRBD1 (6 bases). Germline V gives CDR1 SQVTM, CDR2 ANQGSEA. The CDR3 has 11 amino acids. V was cut by 3 bases and J by 6 bases, with 9 bases left in between. CDR3 DNA sequence: TGCAGCGTTGAGAGGGGGAGCGAGCAGTACTTC. This sequence encodes CSVERGSEQYF.

Ten or more counts support this clonotype. The chain combines TRBV27 with TRBJ2-1; maybe TRBD2 (5 bases). Trimming cost V 9 bases and J 8 bases, with 38 bases left between them. Looked up from germline, CDR1 is MNHEY and CDR2 is SMNVEV (reference sequence). The CDR3 sequence is 20 residues long. The DNA for the CDR3 is TGTGCCAGTTCAATATACGGCCTAGCTGTCGGGCGATTCAATGGGGATGAGCAGTTCTTC. Translating gives CASSIYGLAVGRFNGDEQFF.

This clonotype appeared a single time. The genes are TRBV19 and TRBJ2-1; 9 bases map to TRBD2. V shed 0 bases, J shed 0 bases, and the junction held 9 bases outside the gene matches. The V gene's germline CDR1 is LNHDA and CDR2 SQIVND (reference sequence). CDR3 size: 19 residues. CDR3 nucleotides: TGTGCCAGTAGTATAGAAGTTAGGCTAGCGGGGAGCTCCTACAATGAGCAGTTCTTC. Encoded protein: CASSIEVRLAGSSYNEQFF. The whole variable domain, remainder taken from reference TRBV19 and TRBJ2-1, is DGGITQSPKYLFRKEGQNVTLSCEQNLNHDAMYWYRQDPGQGLRLIYYSQIVNDFQKGDIAEGYSVSREKKESFPLTVTSAQKNPTAFYLCASSIEVRLAGSSYNEQFFGPGTRLTVL.

This clonotype has more than one count but fewer than ten. The chain uses TRBV7-2 and TRBJ2-2; no reliable D call. This CDR3 contains 15 residues. V lost 4 bases and J lost 1, with 10 bases in between. Germline CDR1 reads SGHTA; CDR2 reads FQGNSA. The chain's CDR3 is CASSSTLMNTGELFF. CDR3 DNA sequence: TGTGCCAGCAGCTCGACACTCATGAACACCGGGGAGCTGTTTTTT.

To note about this clonotype: One base away lies a much larger clone, so this may be a sequencing read error. The genes are TRBV6-6 and TRBJ2-7; D is undetermined. With 0 bases removed from V and 7 bases from J, the gap between germline ends came to 13 bases. CDR3 size: 14 residues. Looked up from germline, CDR1 is MNHNY and CDR2 is SVGAGI (reference sequence). The CDR3 bases are TGTGCCAGCAGTTACTCGGAAGGTTACAATGAGCAGTACTTC. It yields the protein CASSYSEGYNEQYF.

This clonotype has a handful of counts. This CDR3 reads CASSYGTVKPEAFF. CDR3 nucleotide sequence: TGTGCCAGCAGCTACGGGACGGTAAAGCCTGAAGCTTTCTTT. V gene TRBV2 combines with J gene TRBJ1-1; weak D call: TRBD1 (5 bases). Per the germline V gene, CDR1 is SNHLY and CDR2 is FYNNEI. V lost 6 bases and J lost 6, with 17 bases in between. CDR3 length: 14 residues.

This clonotype was picked up one time. This sequence may be a read error, since a much larger clone differs from it by one base. The rearrangement joins TRBV5-8 to TRBJ1-2; D is possibly TRBD1 (6 bases). CDR1 is SGHTS and CDR2 is YDEGEE in the germline V gene. The CDR3 is 14 amino acids. The CDR3, as DNA: TGTGCCAGCAGCCACGGGGGGCAGGGCTATGGCTGCACCTTC. Its protein product is CASSHGGQGYGCTF.

The V gene is TRBV27, the J gene TRBJ2-3; 13 nucleotides match TRBD2. The CDR3 runs 16 residues. Germline V CDR1 and CDR2: MNHEY, SMNVEV (reference sequence). Trimming cost V 5 bases and J 3 bases; bases outside gene matches: 5. As DNA, the CDR3 is TGTGCCAGCAGTCGGACTAGCGGGAGACGAACAGATACGCAGTATTTT. As protein: CASSRTSGRRTDTQYF.